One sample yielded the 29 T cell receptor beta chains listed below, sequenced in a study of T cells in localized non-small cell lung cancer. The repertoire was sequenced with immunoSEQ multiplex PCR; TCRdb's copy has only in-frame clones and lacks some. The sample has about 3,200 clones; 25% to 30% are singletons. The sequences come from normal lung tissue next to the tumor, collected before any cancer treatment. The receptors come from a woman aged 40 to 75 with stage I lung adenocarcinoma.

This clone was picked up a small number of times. CDR3 amino acids: CAWSAGSLETQYF. The CDR3 coding sequence is TGTGCCTGGAGTGCGGGCTCTCTGGAGACCCAGTACTTC. The chain has TRBV30 and TRBJ2-5; D is unresolved. With 1 base removed from V and 5 bases from J, the gap between germline ends came to 11 bases. The CDR3 consists of 13 residues. Per the germline V gene, CDR1 is GTSNPN and CDR2 is SVGIG (reference sequence).

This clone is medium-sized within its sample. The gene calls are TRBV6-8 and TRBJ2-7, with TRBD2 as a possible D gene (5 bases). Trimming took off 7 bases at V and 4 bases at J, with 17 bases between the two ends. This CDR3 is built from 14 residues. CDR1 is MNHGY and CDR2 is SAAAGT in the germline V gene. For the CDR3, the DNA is TGTGCCAGCACCAACGACGGACGGGAATACGAGCAGTACTTC. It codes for CASTNDGREYEQYF.

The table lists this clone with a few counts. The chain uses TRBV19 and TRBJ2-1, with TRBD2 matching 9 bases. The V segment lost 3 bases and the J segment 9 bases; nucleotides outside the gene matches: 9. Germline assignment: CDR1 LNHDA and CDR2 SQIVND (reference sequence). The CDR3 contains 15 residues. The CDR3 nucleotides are TGTGCCAGTAGTATGGCGGGAGGGGGTGACGGTGAGCAGTTCTTC. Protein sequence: CASSMAGGGDGEQFF.

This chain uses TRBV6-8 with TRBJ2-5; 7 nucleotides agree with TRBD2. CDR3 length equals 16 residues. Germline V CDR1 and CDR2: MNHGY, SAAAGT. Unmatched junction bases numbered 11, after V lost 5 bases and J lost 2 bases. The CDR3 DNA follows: TGTGCCAGCAGTGCATGGGGGAGGGAATCTCAAGAGACCCAGTACTTC. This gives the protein CASSAWGRESQETQYF.

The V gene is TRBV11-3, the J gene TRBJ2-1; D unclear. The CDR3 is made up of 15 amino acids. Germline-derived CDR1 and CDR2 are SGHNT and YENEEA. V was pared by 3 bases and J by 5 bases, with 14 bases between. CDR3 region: CASSFREQYHNEQFF. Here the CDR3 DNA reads TGTGCCAGCAGCTTTAGGGAACAATACCACAATGAGCAGTTCTTC.

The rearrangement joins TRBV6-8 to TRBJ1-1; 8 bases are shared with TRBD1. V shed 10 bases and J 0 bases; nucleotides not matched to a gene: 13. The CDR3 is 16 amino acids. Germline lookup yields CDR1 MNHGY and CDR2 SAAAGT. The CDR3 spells CATTRTGNGMNTEAFF. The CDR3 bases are TGTGCCACCACAAGGACAGGGAACGGCATGAACACTGAAGCTTTCTTT.

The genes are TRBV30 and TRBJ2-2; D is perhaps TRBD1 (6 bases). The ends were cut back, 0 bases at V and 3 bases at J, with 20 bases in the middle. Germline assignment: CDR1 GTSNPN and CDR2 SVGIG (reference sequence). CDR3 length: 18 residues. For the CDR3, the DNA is TGTGCCTGGAGTGTTCTTTTCCTACAGGGACGGGACACCGGGGAGCTGTTTTTT. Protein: CAWSVLFLQGRDTGELFF.

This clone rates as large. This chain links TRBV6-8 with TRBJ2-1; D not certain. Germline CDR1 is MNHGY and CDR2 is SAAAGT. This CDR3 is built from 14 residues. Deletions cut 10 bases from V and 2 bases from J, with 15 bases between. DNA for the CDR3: TGTGCCACACTACCGGGCCGCACCTACAATGAGCAGTTCTTC. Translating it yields CATLPGRTYNEQFF.

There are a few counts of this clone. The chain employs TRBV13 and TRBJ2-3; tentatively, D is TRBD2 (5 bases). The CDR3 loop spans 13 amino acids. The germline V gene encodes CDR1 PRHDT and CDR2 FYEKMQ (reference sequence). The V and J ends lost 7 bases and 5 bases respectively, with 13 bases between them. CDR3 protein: CASKSGREDTQYF. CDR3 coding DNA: TGTGCCAGCAAAAGCGGTAGGGAAGATACGCAGTATTTT.

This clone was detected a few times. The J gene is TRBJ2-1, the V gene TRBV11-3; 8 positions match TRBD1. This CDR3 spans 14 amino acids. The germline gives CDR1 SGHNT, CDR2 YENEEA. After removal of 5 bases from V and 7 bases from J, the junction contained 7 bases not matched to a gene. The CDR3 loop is CASSLRRQGNEQFF. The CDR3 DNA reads TGTGCCAGCAGCCTCAGGCGACAGGGGAATGAGCAGTTCTTC. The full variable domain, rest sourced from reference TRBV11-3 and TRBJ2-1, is EAGVVQSPRYKIIEKKQPVAFWCNPISGHNTLYWYLQNLGQGPELLIRYENEEAVDDSQLPKDRFSAERLKGVDSTLKIQPAELGDSAVYLCASSLRRQGNEQFFGPGTRLTVL.

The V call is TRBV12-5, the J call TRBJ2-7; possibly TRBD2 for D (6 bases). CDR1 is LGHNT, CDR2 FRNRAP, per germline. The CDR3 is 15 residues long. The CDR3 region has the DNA TGTGCCAGCACCGAAGGCCCGGGACTGGGATACGAGCAGTACTTC. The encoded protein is CASTEGPGLGYEQYF.

Here the CDR3 reads CASSLSGLASPWDEQFF. DNA of the CDR3: TGTGCCAGCAGCTTAAGTGGGCTAGCTTCCCCTTGGGATGAGCAGTTCTTC. The rearrangement links TRBV7-2 to TRBJ2-1; tentative D call: TRBD2 (5 bases). This CDR3 contains 17 residues. V lost 2 bases, J lost 8 bases, and 22 bases lay in between. The V gene's germline CDR1 is SGHTA and CDR2 FQGNSA.

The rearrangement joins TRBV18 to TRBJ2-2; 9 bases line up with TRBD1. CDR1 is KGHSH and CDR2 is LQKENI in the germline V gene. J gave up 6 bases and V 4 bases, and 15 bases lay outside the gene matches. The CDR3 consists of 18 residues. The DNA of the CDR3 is TGTGCCAGCTCACTACGTAGTGGACAGGGGTCATCCGCCGGGGAGCTGTTTTTT. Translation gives CASSLRSGQGSSAGELFF.

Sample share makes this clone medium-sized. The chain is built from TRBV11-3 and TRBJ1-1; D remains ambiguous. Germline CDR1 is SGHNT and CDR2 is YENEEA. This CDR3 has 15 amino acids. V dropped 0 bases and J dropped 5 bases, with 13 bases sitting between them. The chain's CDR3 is CASSLDPSGSTEAFF. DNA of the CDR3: TGTGCCAGCAGCTTAGATCCGTCGGGTTCAACTGAAGCTTTCTTT.

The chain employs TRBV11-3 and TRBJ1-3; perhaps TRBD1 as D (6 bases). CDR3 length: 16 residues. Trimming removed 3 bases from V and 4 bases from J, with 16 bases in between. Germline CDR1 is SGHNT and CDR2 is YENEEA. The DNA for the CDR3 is TGTGCCAGCAGCTTGGAGGCAGTAACAGGGGGAAACACCATATATTTT. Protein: CASSLEAVTGGNTIYF.

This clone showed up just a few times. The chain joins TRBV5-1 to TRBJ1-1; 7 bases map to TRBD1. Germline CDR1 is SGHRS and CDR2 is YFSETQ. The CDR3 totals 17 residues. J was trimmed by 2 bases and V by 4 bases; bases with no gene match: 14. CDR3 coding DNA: TGCGCCAGCAGCCTAGGTATGGGACAGAATCACAACACTGAAGCTTTCTTT. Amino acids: CASSLGMGQNHNTEAFF. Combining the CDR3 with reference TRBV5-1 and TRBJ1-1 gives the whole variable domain KAGVTQTPRYLIKTRGQQVTLSCSPISGHRSVSWYQQTPGQGLQFLFEYFSETQRNKGNFPGRFSGRQFSNSRSEMNVSTLELGDSALYLCASSLGMGQNHNTEAFFGQGTRLTVV.

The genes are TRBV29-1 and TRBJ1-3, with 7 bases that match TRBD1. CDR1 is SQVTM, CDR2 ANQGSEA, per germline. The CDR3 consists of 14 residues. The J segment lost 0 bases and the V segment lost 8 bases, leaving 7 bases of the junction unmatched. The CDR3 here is CSTRDSNSGNTIYF. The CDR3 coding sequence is TGCAGCACCCGGGACAGCAACTCTGGAAACACCATATATTTT.

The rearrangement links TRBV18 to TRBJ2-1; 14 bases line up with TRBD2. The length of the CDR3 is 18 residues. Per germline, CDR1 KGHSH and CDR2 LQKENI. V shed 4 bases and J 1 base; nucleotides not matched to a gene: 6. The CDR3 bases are TGTGCCAGCTCACGGGGACTAGCGGGAGTCGGGTCCTACAATGAGCAGTTCTTC. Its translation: CASSRGLAGVGSYNEQFF.

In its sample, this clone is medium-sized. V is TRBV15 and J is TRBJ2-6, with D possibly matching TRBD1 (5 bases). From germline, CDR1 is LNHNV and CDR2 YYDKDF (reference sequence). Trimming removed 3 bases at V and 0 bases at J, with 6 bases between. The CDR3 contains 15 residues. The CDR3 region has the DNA TGTGCCACCAGCAGGGACATCTCTGGGGCCAACGTCCTGACTTTC. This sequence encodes CATSRDISGANVLTF.

For the CDR3, the DNA is TGCAGCGTTTATTGGACAGGGAACACTGAAGCTTTCTTT. As protein: CSVYWTGNTEAFF. The chain joins TRBV29-1 to TRBJ1-1; 7 nucleotides agree with TRBD1. Per the germline V gene, CDR1 is SQVTM and CDR2 is ANQGSEA. The CDR3 runs to 13 residues. V lost 5 bases, J lost 1 base, and 4 bases stayed unmatched.

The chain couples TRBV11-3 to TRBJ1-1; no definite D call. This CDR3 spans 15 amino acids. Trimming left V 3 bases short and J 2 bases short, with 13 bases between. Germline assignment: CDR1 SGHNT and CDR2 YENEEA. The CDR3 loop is CASSLVGSRNTEAFF. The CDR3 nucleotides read TGTGCCAGCAGCTTGGTAGGATCTCGTAACACTGAAGCTTTCTTT.

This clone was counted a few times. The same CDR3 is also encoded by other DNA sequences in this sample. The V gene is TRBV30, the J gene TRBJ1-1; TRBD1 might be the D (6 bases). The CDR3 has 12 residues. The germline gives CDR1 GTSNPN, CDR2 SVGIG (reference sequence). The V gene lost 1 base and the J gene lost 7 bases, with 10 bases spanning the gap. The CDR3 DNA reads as TGTGCCTGGAGTGCACAGGGAGGTGAAGCTTTCTTT. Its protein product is CAWSAQGGEAFF.

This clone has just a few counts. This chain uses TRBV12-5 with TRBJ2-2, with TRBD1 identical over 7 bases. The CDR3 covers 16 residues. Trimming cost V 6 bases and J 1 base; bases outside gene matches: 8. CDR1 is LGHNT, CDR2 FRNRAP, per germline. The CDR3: CASGDEGAWNTGELFF. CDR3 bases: TGTGCTAGTGGCGATGAGGGGGCTTGGAACACCGGGGAGCTGTTTTTT.

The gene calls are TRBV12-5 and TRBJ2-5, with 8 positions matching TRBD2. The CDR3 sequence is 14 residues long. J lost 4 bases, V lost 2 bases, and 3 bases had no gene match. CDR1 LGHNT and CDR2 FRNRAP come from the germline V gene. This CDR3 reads CASGLTGGLETQYF. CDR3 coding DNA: TGTGCTAGTGGTTTGACGGGAGGGTTAGAGACCCAGTACTTC.

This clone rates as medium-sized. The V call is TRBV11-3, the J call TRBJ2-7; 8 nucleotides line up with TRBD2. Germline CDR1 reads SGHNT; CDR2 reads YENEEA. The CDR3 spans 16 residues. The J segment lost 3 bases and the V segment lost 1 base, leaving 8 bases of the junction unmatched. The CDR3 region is CASSLGGTSGLYEQYF. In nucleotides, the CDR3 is TGTGCCAGCAGCTTAGGAGGCACTAGCGGCCTCTACGAGCAGTACTTC.

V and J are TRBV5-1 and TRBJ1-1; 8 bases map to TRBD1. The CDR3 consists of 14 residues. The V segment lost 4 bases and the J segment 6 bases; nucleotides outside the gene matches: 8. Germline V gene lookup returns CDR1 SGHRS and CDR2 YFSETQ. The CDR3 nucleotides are TGCGCCAGCAGCCCACAGGGGGAGTTCGCTGAAGCTTTCTTT. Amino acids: CASSPQGEFAEAFF.

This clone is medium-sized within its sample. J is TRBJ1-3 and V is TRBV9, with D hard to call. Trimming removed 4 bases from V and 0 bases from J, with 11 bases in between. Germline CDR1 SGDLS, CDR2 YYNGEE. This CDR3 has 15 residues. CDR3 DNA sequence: TGTGCCAGCAGCCCTTCGGAGATCTCTGGAAACACCATATATTTT. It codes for CASSPSEISGNTIYF.

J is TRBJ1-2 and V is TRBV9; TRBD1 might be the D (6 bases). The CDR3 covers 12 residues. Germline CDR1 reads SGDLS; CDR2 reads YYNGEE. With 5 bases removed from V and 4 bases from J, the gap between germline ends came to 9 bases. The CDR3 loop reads CASSEQGYGYTF. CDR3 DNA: TGTGCCAGCAGTGAACAGGGCTATGGCTACACCTTC.

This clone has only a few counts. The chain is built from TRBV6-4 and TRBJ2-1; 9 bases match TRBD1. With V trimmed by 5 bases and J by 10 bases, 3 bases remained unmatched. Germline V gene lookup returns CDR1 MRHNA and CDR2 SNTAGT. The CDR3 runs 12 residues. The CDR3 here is CASSSTGGEQFF. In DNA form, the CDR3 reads TGTGCCAGCAGTTCGACAGGGGGGGAGCAGTTCTTC.